This TCR beta chain was observed in a study of immune evolution from preneoplasia to lung adenocarcinoma. This clone ranks as medium-sized. Its antigen is currently unknown. Findings and caveats of the study: From normal lung to invasive adenocarcinoma, top clone frequencies appeared to decrease. Later-stage lesions seemingly showed higher T cell density and diversity than normal lung.

Assay used: immunoSEQ multiplex PCR; TCRdb lists only in-frame clones, some missing. The data contain roughly 28,000 clones, around 70% of them singletons. The CDR3 is 13 residues long. Germline V lookup: CDR1 SGHNT, CDR2 YENEEA. Trimming left V 5 bases short and J 2 bases short, with 9 bases between. J is TRBJ2-5 and V is TRBV11-3; a possible D gene is TRBD1 (5 bases). The sequencing input was FFPE invasive lung adenocarcinoma tissue. This receptor was identified in a person between 55 and 69 years old with invasive lung adenocarcinoma. Some clones in this sample may be carry-over from other donors' samples. CDR3 region: CASSIDRQETQYF. DNA of the CDR3: TGTGCCAGCAGCATTGACAGACAAGAGACCCAGTACTTC.